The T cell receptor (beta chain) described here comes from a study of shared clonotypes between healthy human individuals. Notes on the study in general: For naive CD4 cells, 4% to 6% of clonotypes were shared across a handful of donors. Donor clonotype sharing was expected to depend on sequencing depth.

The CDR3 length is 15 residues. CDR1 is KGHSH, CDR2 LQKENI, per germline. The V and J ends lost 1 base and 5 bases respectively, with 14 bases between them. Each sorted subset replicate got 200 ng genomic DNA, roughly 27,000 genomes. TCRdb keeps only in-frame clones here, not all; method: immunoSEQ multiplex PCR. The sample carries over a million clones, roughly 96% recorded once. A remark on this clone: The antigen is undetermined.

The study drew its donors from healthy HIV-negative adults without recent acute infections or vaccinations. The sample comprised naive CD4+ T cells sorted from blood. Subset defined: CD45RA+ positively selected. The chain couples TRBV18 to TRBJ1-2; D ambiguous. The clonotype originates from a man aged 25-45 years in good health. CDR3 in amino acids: CASSPRPDPDYGYTF. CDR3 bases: TGTGCCAGCTCACCACGCCCAGACCCTGATTATGGCTACACCTTC.